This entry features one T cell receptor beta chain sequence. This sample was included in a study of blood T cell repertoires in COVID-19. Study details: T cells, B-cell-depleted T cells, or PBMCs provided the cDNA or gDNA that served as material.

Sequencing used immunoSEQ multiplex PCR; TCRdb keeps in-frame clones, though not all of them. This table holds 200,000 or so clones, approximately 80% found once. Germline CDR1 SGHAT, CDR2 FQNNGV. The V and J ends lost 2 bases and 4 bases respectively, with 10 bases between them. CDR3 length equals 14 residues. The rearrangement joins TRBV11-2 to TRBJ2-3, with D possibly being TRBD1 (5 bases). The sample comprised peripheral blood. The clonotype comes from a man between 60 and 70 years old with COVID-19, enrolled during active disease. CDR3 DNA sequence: TGTGCCAGCAGCTTATACCAGGGTGCAGATACGCAGTATTTT. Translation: CASSLYQGADTQYF.